The 2 T cell receptor beta chains below all came from one sample that was sequenced in a study of shared clonotypes between healthy human individuals. Method: immunoSEQ multiplex PCR; TCRdb's copy keeps in-frame clones and lacks some. The sample shows 450,000 to 600,000 clones, 65% to 80% of them seen only once. Sequencing input: PBMCs. All receptors come from a woman in her 40s in good health. Some clones in this sample may be carry-over from other donors' samples.

This clone showed up just once. The gene calls are TRBV5-1 and TRBJ2-1, with 8 bases that match TRBD2. The junction had 12 bases not matched to a gene; V was cut back by 0 bases and J by 7 bases. The CDR3 contains 17 residues. Germline V gene data show CDR1 as SGHRS and CDR2 as YFSETQ. The CDR3 is CASSLVLAGPYGNEQFF. The CDR3 region has the DNA TGCGCCAGCAGCTTGGTGTTAGCGGGACCCTATGGGAATGAGCAGTTCTTC.

This chain connects TRBV18 to TRBJ2-2; TRBD1 or TRBD2 may be the D gene (5 bases each). Trimming removed 3 bases at V and 4 bases at J, with 15 bases between. The CDR3 extends over 16 amino acids. Germline V gene sequence: CDR1 KGHSH, CDR2 LQKENI. CDR3 nucleotides: TGTGCCAGCTCACCTGTCACGGGAAGGGGCACCGGGGAGCTGTTTTTT. Protein product: CASSPVTGRGTGELFF.